The clone carrying this TCR beta chain is a singleton in its sample. Its antigen is undetermined. Using immunoSEQ multiplex PCR, the repertoire was profiled, and TCRdb retains in-frame clones only, with some absent. The repertoire holds some 140,000 clones, about 86% seen once, with 20% to 25% in the top ten. Trimming removed 2 bases at V and 5 bases at J, with 5 bases between. Germline V gene data show CDR1 as SGHDT and CDR2 as YYEEEE. The CDR3 is 11 residues long. This sample is drawn from a study of cytomegalovirus exposure and HLA in healthy donors. The study's findings and limits: Investigators reported some 150 TCR beta chains as tied to cytomegalovirus. Rare TCR sequences dominated, though some public TCRs recurred in many donors. Reported results showed that the classifier diagnosed cytomegalovirus status with high specificity and sensitivity.

Sample: PBMCs. The receptor comes from a man aged 18 to 29 in good health and CMV-seropositive. The chain employs TRBV5-6 and TRBJ2-7; D not certain. This CDR3 is CASSFLDEQYF. The DNA of the CDR3 is TGTGCCAGCAGCTTTTTAGACGAGCAGTACTTC.